This entry lists 25 T cell receptor beta chains sequenced from one sample in a study. TCRdb processed the reads anew with MiXCR; each CDR3 protein has one entry. The table shows nearly 15,000 distinct CDR3 sequences, with around 35% occurring only once. Material: blood. These receptors were collected from a human donor.

For this clonotype: A single base separates this from a much larger clone, so it may be a read error. The rearrangement joins TRBV6-5 to TRBJ1-5, with D possibly TRBD1 on 6 matching bases. Germline V gives CDR1 MNHEY, CDR2 SVGAGI. This CDR3 region has 13 residues. V lost 4 bases and J 7 bases, leaving 11 bases between the germline ends. The CDR3: CASSSSTGQPQHF. CDR3 sequence (DNA): TGTGCCAGCAGTTCCTCCACAGGGCAGCCCCAGCATTTT.

The gene calls are TRBV30 and TRBJ2-1; 10 nucleotides agree with TRBD1. Germline assignment: CDR1 GTSNPN and CDR2 SVGIG (reference sequence). V dropped 1 base and J dropped 6; count of bases not matched to a gene: 9. The CDR3 spans 16 residues. The DNA of the CDR3 is TGTGCCTGGAGTGATGGAGGGACAGGGGCATTCAATGAGCAGTTCTTC. It yields the protein CAWSDGGTGAFNEQFF.

About this clonotype: A read error may explain this, as a much larger clone is one base away. V is TRBV29-1 and J is TRBJ1-2, with 9 bases identical to TRBD1. V lost 7 bases, J lost 9 bases, and 6 bases stayed unmatched. Germline values: CDR1 SQVTM, CDR2 ANQGSEA. This CDR3 comprises 11 residues. This chain's CDR3 is CSGGQGYSYTF. The CDR3 coding sequence is TGCAGCGGAGGACAGGGGTATAGCTACACCTTC.

This chain links TRBV4-1 with TRBJ2-1; weak D call: TRBD2 (5 bases). The CDR3 runs 16 residues. Per germline, CDR1 MGHRA and CDR2 YSYEKL. Trimming removed 0 bases at V and 0 bases at J, with 9 bases between. The DNA for the CDR3 is TGCGCCAGCAGCCAAGATCTTACTAGCTCCTACAATGAGCAGTTCTTC. Protein sequence: CASSQDLTSSYNEQFF.

Many counts were recorded for this clonotype. The genes are TRBV29-1 and TRBJ2-4, with D perhaps matching TRBD1 (6 bases). CDR1 and CDR2 from the germline V gene are SQVTM and ANQGSEA. Trimming removed 3 bases from V and 12 bases from J, with 12 bases in between. CDR3 length equals 11 residues. This CDR3 reads CSVDSDRRQYF. CDR3 DNA sequence: TGCAGCGTTGACTCTGACAGGCGTCAGTACTTC. Full variable domain (outside the CDR3, taken from reference TRBV29-1 and TRBJ2-4): SAVISQKPSRDICQRGTSLTIQCQVDSQVTMMFWYRQQPGQSLTLIATANQGSEATYESGFVIDKFPISRPNLTFSTLTVSNMSPEDSSIYLCSVDSDRRQYFGAGTRLSVL.

This chain uses TRBV20-1 with TRBJ2-7; D might be TRBD1 (6 bases). CDR3 length equals 14 residues. Germline-derived CDR1 and CDR2 are DFQATT and SNEGSKA (reference sequence). The germline V and J ends were trimmed by 4 bases and 0 bases, with 13 bases remaining between them. CDR3 residues: CSATNRVASYEQYF. The CDR3 DNA is TGCAGTGCTACCAACAGGGTAGCCTCCTACGAGCAGTACTTC.

There are many counts of this clonotype. Sequence at one end of the junction differs from germline and may be a read error. The chain links TRBV7-2 to TRBJ2-1, with 10 bases fitting TRBD2. The CDR3 has 17 amino acids. Germline V gene sequence: CDR1 SGHTA, CDR2 FQGNSA. The CDR3: CASSVAPGTSVKNEQFF. CDR3 coding DNA: TGTGCCAGCAGCGTAGCTCCCGGGACTAGCGTTAAGAATGAGCAGTTCTTC.

This clonotype was observed a few times. The chain joins TRBV4-3 to TRBJ2-1; 7 positions match TRBD2. The germline CDR1 and CDR2 sequences are LGHNA and YSLEER. The CDR3 contains 17 residues. V lost 0 bases and J lost 8; bases outside the gene matches: 13. The CDR3 DNA reads TGCGCCAGCAGCCAAGAGGGAGGGACTCCCGAAACCGATGAGCAGTTCTTC. It yields the protein CASSQEGGTPETDEQFF.

By proportion, this clonotype is medium-sized. J is TRBJ2-7 and V is TRBV4-2; maybe TRBD2 (6 bases). The germline V gene encodes CDR1 LGHNA and CDR2 YNFKEQ. This CDR3 has 16 residues. Deletions cut 0 bases from V and 3 bases from J, with 15 bases between. The CDR3 region has the DNA TGTGCCAGCAGCCAAGATGGGGGGACTGCCAGCTACGAGCAGTACTTC. Translating gives CASSQDGGTASYEQYF.

This clonotype was seen repeatedly, ten times or more. The J gene is TRBJ1-5, the V gene TRBV18; the match to TRBD1 covers 9 bases. Germline CDR1 is KGHSH and CDR2 is LQKENI. After removal of 2 bases from V and 4 bases from J, the junction contained 12 bases not matched to a gene. This CDR3 spans 18 amino acids. CDR3: CASSPGLGQGSDNQPQHF. DNA of the CDR3: TGTGCCAGCTCACCAGGATTGGGACAGGGTAGTGATAATCAGCCCCAGCATTTT. Full variable domain (missing parts from reference TRBV18 and TRBJ1-5): NAGVMQNPRHLVRRRGQEARLRCSPMKGHSHVYWYRQLPEEGLKFMVYLQKENIIDESGMPKERFSAEFPKEGPSILRIQQVVRGDSAAYFCASSPGLGQGSDNQPQHFGDGTRLSIL.

Judged by abundance, this clonotype is medium-sized. The rearrangement links TRBV4-3 to TRBJ1-2; unclear D gene. Looked up from germline, CDR1 is LGHNA and CDR2 is YSLEER. V dropped 5 bases and J dropped 5 bases, with 12 bases sitting between them. The CDR3 runs to 13 residues. The CDR3, as DNA: TGCGCCAGCAGCAAAATCGGGCCGTATGGCTACACCTTC. Its protein product is CASSKIGPYGYTF.

In its sample, this clonotype was seen many times. The V gene is TRBV4-3, the J gene TRBJ1-4, with TRBD1 matching over 8 bases. Germline trimming cut 1 base from V and 0 bases from J; bases unmatched to any gene: 10. Germline-derived CDR1 and CDR2 are LGHNA and YSLEER. The CDR3 loop spans 19 amino acids. The CDR3 DNA follows: TGCGCCAGCAGCCAAGGGCCCCGGACAGGGTCGGCAACTAATGAAAAACTGTTTTTT. It translates to CASSQGPRTGSATNEKLFF.

A few counts support this clonotype. This could be a read error, since a much larger clone is one nucleotide away. The rearrangement uses TRBV20-1 and TRBJ2-7, with 14 bases matching TRBD2. Germline V gene data show CDR1 as DFQATT and CDR2 as SNEGSKA (reference sequence). The CDR3 totals 14 residues. CDR3 protein: CNASRTSGRSEQYF. DNA for the CDR3: TGCAATGCTTCCCGGACTAGCGGGAGGTCCGAGCAGTACTTC.

This clonotype is medium-sized within its sample. The rearrangement joins TRBV18 to TRBJ1-6; no clear D. The CDR3 totals 16 residues. CDR1 and CDR2 from the germline V gene are KGHSH and LQKENI. V lost 3 bases and J lost 6, with 15 bases in between. CDR3 sequence: CASSPNPGLSNSPLHF. CDR3 in DNA: TGTGCCAGCTCACCCAATCCGGGTCTTTCTAATTCACCCCTCCACTTT.

The chain carries TRBV11-2 and TRBJ2-1, with D uncertain. V lost 5 bases to trimming and J lost 6 bases, with 8 bases between them. Germline V gene sequence: CDR1 SGHAT, CDR2 FQNNGV. The CDR3 sequence is 12 residues long. CDR3 region: CASSRSGNEQFF. The DNA of the CDR3 is TGTGCCAGCAGCCGATCCGGCAATGAGCAGTTCTTC. The whole variable domain, remainder taken from reference TRBV11-2 and TRBJ2-1, is EAGVAQSPRYKIIEKRQSVAFWCNPISGHATLYWYQQILGQGPKLLIQFQNNGVVDDSQLPKDRFSAERLKGVDSTLKIQPAKLEDSAVYLCASSRSGNEQFFGPGTRLTVL.

This clonotype rates as medium-sized. The chain recombines TRBV4-3 with TRBJ2-7; D unresolved. The CDR3 covers 16 residues. V gave up 1 base and J gave up 2 bases, with 15 bases separating them. Germline CDR1 and CDR2: LGHNA and YSLEER. The CDR3 loop is CASSQAPSFEAYEQYF. CDR3 nucleotide sequence: TGCGCCAGCAGCCAAGCCCCTAGTTTCGAAGCCTACGAGCAGTACTTC.

The table lists this clonotype with a count of one. The genes are TRBV6-2 or TRBV6-3 and TRBJ2-7; D perhaps matches TRBD1 (6 bases). The V and J ends lost 7 bases and 1 base respectively, with 11 bases between them. CDR3 length: 13 residues. In germline, CDR1 is MNHEY, CDR2 SVGEGT. The DNA for the CDR3 is TGTGCCAGCACCAACAGGGTTTCCTACGAGCAGTACTTC. Its protein is CASTNRVSYEQYF.

This clonotype is medium-sized in the sample. V usage is TRBV29-1 and J usage is TRBJ2-7, with D unresolved. Trimming took off 5 bases at V and 5 bases at J, with 13 bases between the two ends. Germline V gives CDR1 SQVTM, CDR2 ANQGSEA. The CDR3 sequence is 12 residues long. Here the CDR3 DNA reads TGCAGCGTTCGACCAGTAGACCACGAGCAGTACTTC. Translating it yields CSVRPVDHEQYF.

The V call is TRBV28, the J call TRBJ2-1; 9 bases match TRBD2. This CDR3 comprises 15 residues. V was pared by 7 bases and J by 5 bases, with 9 bases of the junction left unmatched. Per the germline V gene, CDR1 is MDHEN and CDR2 is SYDVKM. The CDR3 here is CASISPTSGNNEQFF. CDR3 bases: TGTGCCAGCATCTCCCCGACTAGCGGCAACAATGAGCAGTTCTTC.

This clonotype was counted many times. The J gene is TRBJ1-2, the V gene TRBV12-3 or TRBV12-4; the match to TRBD1 covers 7 bases. Germline trimming cut 6 bases from V and 3 bases from J; bases unmatched to any gene: 4. This CDR3 region has 13 residues. CDR3 nucleotide sequence: TGTGCCAGCAGGTTCCAGGGGGACTATGGCTACACCTTC. It encodes CASRFQGDYGYTF.

This clonotype is labeled as large (0.1 to 1%). The chain's CDR3 is CASSQDGLVVETQYF. CDR3 in DNA: TGTGCCAGCAGCCAAGACGGGCTAGTGGTGGAGACCCAGTACTTC. The gene calls are TRBV4-2 and TRBJ2-5; D call uncertain. The CDR3 sequence is 15 residues long. Germline values: CDR1 LGHNA, CDR2 YNFKEQ. V lost 0 bases and J 5 bases, leaving 13 bases between the germline ends.

In its sample, this clonotype is medium-sized. The V call is TRBV29-1, the J call TRBJ1-1; D uncertain. There are 12 residues in the CDR3. Trimming left V 7 bases short and J 1 base short, with 10 bases between. From germline, CDR1 is SQVTM and CDR2 ANQGSEA. The CDR3 loop reads CSGIGPNTEAFF. Written as DNA, the CDR3 is TGCAGCGGTATCGGGCCGAACACTGAAGCTTTCTTT.

The table lists this clonotype with a few counts. The chain carries TRBV6-1 and TRBJ2-1; D call uncertain. This CDR3 has 13 amino acids. Trimming took off 2 bases at V and 5 bases at J, with 7 bases between the two ends. The germline V gene encodes CDR1 MNHNS and CDR2 SASEGT. The CDR3 sequence is CASSEWENNEQFF. The CDR3 coding sequence is TGTGCCAGCAGTGAATGGGAAAACAATGAGCAGTTCTTC.

The V and J genes are TRBV29-1 and TRBJ1-2, with a tentative D call TRBD1 (6 bases). The CDR3 runs to 13 residues. CDR1 and CDR2 from the germline V gene are SQVTM and ANQGSEA. With 8 bases removed from V and 2 bases from J, the gap between germline ends came to 15 bases. For the CDR3, the DNA is TGCAGCCATCTCCAGACAGGCAACTATGGCTACACCTTC. Its translation: CSHLQTGNYGYTF.

This clonotype was seen many times. This chain joins TRBV4-2 and TRBJ1-1, with D tentatively TRBD1 (5 bases). The germline V and J ends were trimmed by 0 bases and 0 bases, with 11 bases remaining between them. The CDR3 covers 16 residues. In germline, CDR1 is LGHNA, CDR2 YNFKEQ. For the CDR3, the DNA is TGTGCCAGCAGCCAAGAAGAGGGGCGGTTGAACACTGAAGCTTTCTTT. Its translation is CASSQEEGRLNTEAFF.